This TCR beta chain was sequenced during a study of blood T cells in healthy people across ages. The CDR3 is 13 residues long. V trimming: 7 bases; J trimming: 11 bases; junction bases outside the gene matches: 15. CDR1 and CDR2 from the germline V gene are SQVTM and ANQGSEA. Through a sample-barcoded 5' primer and a J-beta primer mix, a second PCR was run for roughly 7 to 12 cycles. MiXCR, applied by TCRdb to the 5' RACE reads, yields one record per CDR3 protein. The table has about 1.1 million distinct CDR3 sequences, about two fifths seen once; the top ten hold about 12%. As for this clonotype: A much larger clone sits a single nucleotide away, making a read error possible.

The chain uses TRBV29-1 and TRBJ2-5, with TRBD1 identical over 8 bases. The sequenced sample was blood. This TCR derives from a man aged 18-30 years in good health. CDR3 DNA: TGCAGCGGCGACAGGGGCCAAAACAATGAGCAGTACTTC. Its protein product is CSGDRGQNNEQYF.